The entry below describes one T cell receptor (beta chain). Germline CDR1 reads KGHSH; CDR2 reads LQKENI. The CDR3 is 14 residues long. With V trimmed by 6 bases and J by 4 bases, 8 bases remained unmatched. The method was immunoSEQ multiplex PCR; TCRdb's version includes in-frame clones alone and lacks a portion of them. This sample carries around 190,000 clones, 85% of them seen once, and the ten largest clones take 16%. This record belongs to a study of cytomegalovirus exposure and HLA in healthy donors. The chain carries TRBV18 and TRBJ2-5; 7 nucleotides match TRBD2. The sequenced material came from PBMCs. The receptor was isolated from a man aged 18 to 30 in good health and CMV-seropositive. The CDR3, as DNA: TGTGCCAGCTCCCCTGAAGCTAGCGGAGAGACCCAGTACTTC. It yields the protein CASSPEASGETQYF.